This T cell receptor (beta chain) is drawn from a study of blood T cell repertoires in COVID-19 (TCRdb year 2020). For the study in its entirety: Samples covering the acute and convalescent phases of COVID-19 were provided by collaborators in the United States, Italy and Spain. The material from the prospective study consisted of cDNA or gDNA derived from T cells, B-cell-depleted T cells, or PBMCs. Deeply sampled blood TCRbeta repertoires from subjects exposed to, actively infected with, or recovered from COVID-19 were included in the dataset. The repertoires were released in a freely available public database intended as a resource for research on the immune response to SARS-CoV-2. The samples were drawn from the first 160 participants of the ongoing ImmuneRACE study and from 950 to 1,500 subjects provided by 6 global collaborators. Nearly every sample came with metadata listing a de-identified subject ID, COVID-19 status, age in years and sex. Where HLA class I and class II types were available, the types were taken from metadata supplied by the sample provider, not from assay-based typing.

The CDR3 spans 14 residues, from the cysteine through the phenylalanine. Only the CDR3 part of the read is kept: 42 bases, read in frame from the first base. Cut back by 0 bases and 6 bases, the V and J ends lie 12 bases apart. Looking up the germline V gene (reference sequence) yields CDR1 MNHEY and CDR2 SMNVEV. Concerning this clone itself: The antigen this receptor binds is unknown. No clone much larger than this one lies a single base away; base qualities are absent.

TCRbeta CDR3 regions were amplified from genomic DNA using the immunoSEQ Assay, a bias-controlled multiplex PCR. The authors' pipeline ran thus. Within the assay, amplification of reference gene primers was used to estimate how many nucleated cells each sample contained. To quantify the absolute abundance of each unique TCRbeta CDR3 rearrangement, sequence reads were collapsed and filtered. Productive Simpson clonality was computed per sample as the square root of Simpson's diversity index over productive rearrangements. TCRdb obtained this table from immuneACCESS and retained in-frame rearrangements with V and J assigned. These tables miss some clones; where compared with another copy, unresolved V genes account for less than half of the shortfall, and the remainder is unexplained. The V and J calls and clone size were taken over from that table, and D and trimming were inferred from the DNA. This sample has a few hundred thousand clones in its table, and about 91% of those were observed once. The ten largest account for approximately 7% of the sample.

Another Seattle source contributed samples from volunteer blood donors who had recovered from COVID-19. Whole blood was collected in K2EDTA tubes by collaborating institutions according to the institutions' own protocols. For TCRbeta analysis, collaborators shipped samples as frozen whole blood, isolated PBMCs, or DNA extracted from either of those sample types. Study-wide findings and limitations: How much clinical and demographic metadata was included differed by source and by participant, and the metadata was provided uncurated.

Recombination joined TRBV27 with TRBJ2-7, and the D gene may be TRBD1, 5 bases matching. The TCR comes from a woman in her 30s who had recovered from COVID-19. Sequencing was carried out using peripheral blood. The sequenced DNA is TGTGCCAGCAGTTTATCGGGCAGGGTAGGCGAGCAGTACTTC. Its amino acids are CASSLSGRVGEQYF.